The clone carrying this TCR beta chain was counted only a few times. These data are taken from a study of T-cell reconstitution after alpha-beta-depleted transplantation in children. Unique molecular identifiers were built into the TCRbeta library. Using its own MiXCR run on the PCR reads, TCRdb lists one record per CDR3 protein. The table has 420,000 or so distinct CDR3 sequences, about 11% seen once. V lost 4 bases, J lost 1 base, and 2 bases stayed unmatched. Looked up from germline, CDR1 is ENHRY and CDR2 is SYGVKD. This CDR3 contains 15 residues. Material: PBMCs from the stem cell graft donor, obtained from the stem cell graft. The TCR sequence derives from a human donor who donated a stem cell graft to a child with acute myeloid leukemia. This sequence joins TRBV10-3 and TRBJ2-2, with 8 bases that match TRBD1. CDR3 DNA: TGTGCCATCAGTGCCGGGACAGGGAACACCGGGGAGCTGTTTTTT. Translation: CAISAGTGNTGELFF.